This TCR beta chain was recovered during a study of CD8 T cells in ankylosing spondylitis. Study-level findings and limits: In ankylosing spondylitis patients, matched synovial fluid reportedly showed significant enrichment of disease-linked clones. CD8+ disease-linked clones were present at relatively low frequencies in blood. Blood of patients with ankylosing spondylitis appeared to be characterized by a TCR beta motif of about 8 highly homologous variants.

Trimming removed 3 bases from V and 3 bases from J; junction bases left unmatched: 3. The CDR3 has 15 residues. Germline CDR1 reads MNHNS; CDR2 reads SASEGT. This clonotype was recorded many times. The antigen is undetermined. Library preparation for TCR beta used quantitative 5'-RACE with molecular barcodes. TCRdb reprocessed the 5' RACE reads via MiXCR and lists one record per CDR3 protein. The sample lists roughly 280,000 distinct CDR3 sequences; 15% to 25% were seen once. The sequencing input was blood, either unsorted or a sorted T cell fraction (not recorded which). The sequence was collected from a male donor with ankylosing spondylitis or in good health (not recorded which). This chain joins TRBV6-1 and TRBJ2-3, with 10 bases lining up with TRBD1. Written as DNA, the CDR3 is TGTGCCAGCAGTGATCGGGACAGGGGAACAGATACGCAGTATTTT. This encodes CASSDRDRGTDTQYF.